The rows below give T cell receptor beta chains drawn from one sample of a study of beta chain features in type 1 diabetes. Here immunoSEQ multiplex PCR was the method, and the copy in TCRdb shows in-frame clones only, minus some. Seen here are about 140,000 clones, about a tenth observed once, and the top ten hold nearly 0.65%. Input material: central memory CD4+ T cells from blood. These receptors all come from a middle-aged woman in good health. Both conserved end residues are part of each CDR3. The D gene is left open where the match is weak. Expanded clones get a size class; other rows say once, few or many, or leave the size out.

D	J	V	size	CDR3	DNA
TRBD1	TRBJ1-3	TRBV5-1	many	CASSLGTARSSGNTIYF	TGCGCCAGCAGCCTCGGGACAGCAAGGAGCTCTGGAAACACCATATATTTT
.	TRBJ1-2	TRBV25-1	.	CASTRGDNYGYTF	TGTGCCAGCACCAGGGGCGATAACTATGGCTACACCTTC
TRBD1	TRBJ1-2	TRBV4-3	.	CASSQAADRGTNYGYTF	TGCGCCAGCAGCCAAGCCGCGGACAGGGGGACTAACTATGGCTACACCTTC
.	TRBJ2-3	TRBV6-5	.	CASSSRGGRTDTQYF	TGTGCCAGCAGTTCACGGGGAGGACGCACAGATACGCAGTATTTT
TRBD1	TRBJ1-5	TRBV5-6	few	CASSLGTGSSQPQHF	TGTGCCAGCAGCTTAGGGACAGGGTCCAGTCAGCCCCAGCATTTT
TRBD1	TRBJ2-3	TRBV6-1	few	CASSAYRGSTDTQYF	TGTGCCAGCAGTGCTTACAGGGGCTCCACAGATACGCAGTATTTT
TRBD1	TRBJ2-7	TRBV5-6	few	CASRRRDRDPYEQYF	TGTGCCAGCAGGAGGAGGGACAGGGACCCCTACGAGCAGTACTTC
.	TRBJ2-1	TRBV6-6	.	CASSFQGQYNEQFF	TGTGCCAGCAGTTTTCAGGGTCAGTACAATGAGCAGTTCTTC
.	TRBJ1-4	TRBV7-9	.	CASSPSHEKLFF	TGTGCCAGCAGCCCTTCCCATGAAAAACTGTTTTTT
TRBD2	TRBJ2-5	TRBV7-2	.	CASSLVTSGVETQYF	TGTGCCAGCAGCTTAGTAACTAGCGGGGTTGAGACCCAGTACTTC
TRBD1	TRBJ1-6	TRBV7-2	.	CASSWDRGINFSPLHF	TGTGCCAGCAGCTGGGACAGGGGTATAAACTTTTCACCCCTCCACTTT
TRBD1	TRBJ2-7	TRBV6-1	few	CASSTGQDAYEQYF	TGTGCCAGCAGTACGGGACAGGATGCCTACGAGCAGTACTTC
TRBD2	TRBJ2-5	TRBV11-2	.	CASSSSGGVGETQYF	TGTGCCAGCAGCTCCAGCGGGGGGGTGGGAGAGACCCAGTACTTC
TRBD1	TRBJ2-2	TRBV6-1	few	CASIDRGPTGELFF	TGTGCCAGCATCGACAGGGGGCCGACCGGGGAGCTGTTTTTT